These T cell receptor beta chains were read from a single sample in a study of T-cell memory formation after mild COVID-19. TCRdb independently ran MiXCR on the 5' RACE reads; one entry per CDR3 protein. Counted here are 270,000 or so distinct CDR3 sequences, 16% occurring once; the ten biggest clones make up roughly a fifth. Sequencing was performed on PBMCs or a T cell subset sorted from them (not recorded which). These receptors all stem from a man between 18 and 29 years old who had mild COVID-19 (a few samples of this study predate the infection). Cell type and time point are not known. The conserved cysteine and the conserved F or W are not part of the CDR3 here. The order of the fields is J gene, D gene, V gene, CDR3 protein. The D gene is left open where the match is weak.

j_gene: TRBJ2-2; d_gene: -; v_gene: TRBV5-4; CDR3aa: ASSRGETGELF
j_gene: TRBJ2-5; d_gene: -; v_gene: TRBV15; CDR3aa: ATSRDLGETQY
j_gene: TRBJ2-4; d_gene: -; v_gene: TRBV30; CDR3aa: AGFRADKNIQY
j_gene: TRBJ2-1; d_gene: TRBD2; v_gene: TRBV4-3; CDR3aa: SSSSTSGGAYNEQF
j_gene: TRBJ2-1; d_gene: TRBD1; v_gene: TRBV18; CDR3aa: ASSPRGGENEQF
j_gene: TRBJ2-3; d_gene: TRBD2; v_gene: TRBV19; CDR3aa: AARGGPDTQY
j_gene: TRBJ2-5; d_gene: -; v_gene: TRBV11-2; CDR3aa: ASSLNPAGGETQY
j_gene: TRBJ1-3; d_gene: -; v_gene: TRBV30; CDR3aa: AWSSSGNTIY
j_gene: TRBJ1-2; d_gene: -; v_gene: TRBV6-2/TRBV6-3; CDR3aa: ASSYRVDGYT
j_gene: TRBJ2-5; d_gene: -; v_gene: TRBV7-9; CDR3aa: ASSPVGSIQETQY
j_gene: TRBJ2-3; d_gene: -; v_gene: TRBV29-1; CDR3aa: SVVPAGRTDTQY
j_gene: TRBJ1-2; d_gene: TRBD1; v_gene: TRBV7-9; CDR3aa: ASSLDRVAYGYT
j_gene: TRBJ2-1; d_gene: -; v_gene: TRBV6-6; CDR3aa: ASISNPPNEQF
j_gene: TRBJ2-1; d_gene: TRBD2; v_gene: TRBV5-1; CDR3aa: ASSFSGGPDEQF
j_gene: TRBJ2-1; d_gene: -; v_gene: TRBV5-1; CDR3aa: ASSGETGNEQF
j_gene: TRBJ2-7; d_gene: -; v_gene: TRBV29-1; CDR3aa: SVGQGSYEQY
j_gene: TRBJ2-2; d_gene: -; v_gene: TRBV9; CDR3aa: ASSVDRTVNTGELF
j_gene: TRBJ2-5; d_gene: TRBD2; v_gene: TRBV10-3; CDR3aa: AIRPAGATRETQY
j_gene: TRBJ2-3; d_gene: TRBD2; v_gene: TRBV7-3; CDR3aa: ASSAKTSGADTQY
j_gene: TRBJ2-2; d_gene: -; v_gene: TRBV10-3; CDR3aa: AIRAGSRTGELF
j_gene: TRBJ2-2; d_gene: TRBD1; v_gene: TRBV3-1; CDR3aa: ATKPGQGDLGGRTGELF
j_gene: TRBJ2-7; d_gene: TRBD1; v_gene: TRBV18; CDR3aa: ASSPWTGDAYEQY
j_gene: TRBJ1-2; d_gene: -; v_gene: TRBV12-3/TRBV12-4; CDR3aa: ASSLGRPYGYT
j_gene: TRBJ1-2; d_gene: -; v_gene: TRBV7-2; CDR3aa: ASSLVYRTGGYT
j_gene: TRBJ1-1; d_gene: TRBD1; v_gene: TRBV5-1; CDR3aa: ASSLQGDPNTEAF
j_gene: TRBJ2-3; d_gene: -; v_gene: TRBV5-1; CDR3aa: ASSLGPGLDTDTQY
j_gene: TRBJ2-5; d_gene: -; v_gene: TRBV6-2/TRBV6-3; CDR3aa: ASSEPDETQY
j_gene: TRBJ1-1; d_gene: -; v_gene: TRBV15; CDR3aa: ATGQRRGTEAF
j_gene: TRBJ2-1; d_gene: TRBD2; v_gene: TRBV3-1; CDR3aa: ASSQDPPGGYNEQF
j_gene: TRBJ2-6; d_gene: -; v_gene: TRBV20-1; CDR3aa: SASMSRVYGANVLT
j_gene: TRBJ1-6; d_gene: TRBD1; v_gene: TRBV20-1; CDR3aa: SATARDRGNSPLH
j_gene: TRBJ2-2; d_gene: -; v_gene: TRBV6-2/TRBV6-3; CDR3aa: ASSYPEQGAGELF
j_gene: TRBJ2-4; d_gene: TRBD1; v_gene: TRBV9; CDR3aa: ASSQRQGNIQY
j_gene: TRBJ1-1; d_gene: -; v_gene: TRBV5-1; CDR3aa: ASSNEGTVEAF
j_gene: TRBJ1-2; d_gene: TRBD1; v_gene: TRBV5-1; CDR3aa: ASSPQGQIGYGYT
j_gene: TRBJ1-4; d_gene: -; v_gene: TRBV28; CDR3aa: ASNRQREKLF
j_gene: TRBJ1-5; d_gene: -; v_gene: TRBV3-1; CDR3aa: ASSQETSEQPQH
j_gene: TRBJ1-6; d_gene: -; v_gene: TRBV4-1; CDR3aa: ASSQDQFAGELPLH
j_gene: TRBJ2-5; d_gene: -; v_gene: TRBV5-1; CDR3aa: ASSLGQKLGTQY
j_gene: TRBJ2-7; d_gene: TRBD1; v_gene: TRBV4-1; CDR3aa: ASSQGQGPSYEQY
j_gene: TRBJ2-7; d_gene: -; v_gene: TRBV27; CDR3aa: ASSRRPPLYEQY
j_gene: TRBJ2-5; d_gene: -; v_gene: TRBV7-2; CDR3aa: ASRLDVQETQY
j_gene: TRBJ2-3; d_gene: -; v_gene: TRBV4-3; CDR3aa: ASSPRVLGDTQY
j_gene: TRBJ1-6; d_gene: -; v_gene: TRBV14; CDR3aa: ASSQAQGSPLH
j_gene: TRBJ1-1; d_gene: TRBD1; v_gene: TRBV5-1; CDR3aa: ASSSTGVRNTEAF
j_gene: TRBJ1-1; d_gene: TRBD1; v_gene: TRBV12-3/TRBV12-4; CDR3aa: ASSRGTGGRGAEAF
j_gene: TRBJ1-5; d_gene: -; v_gene: TRBV6-1; CDR3aa: ASTREGGNQPQH
j_gene: TRBJ1-2; d_gene: TRBD1; v_gene: TRBV11-2; CDR3aa: ASSRPDRGHYGYT